Shown below are 5 T cell receptor beta chains from a single sample sequenced in a study of identical twins. One entry per CDR3 protein results from TCRdb running MiXCR on the 5' RACE reads. Of under 900,000 distinct CDR3 sequences in the sample, 9% to 15% were seen once. These data were also reused for a study on yellow fever vaccine responses in identical twins.

Sequencing was done on a sample of PBMCs. Receptors originate from a woman younger than 30 in good health.

The rearrangement uses TRBV6-1 and TRBJ2-1; D is unresolved. The length of the CDR3 is 11 residues. Germline CDR1 is MNHNS and CDR2 is SASEGT. V lost 6 bases to trimming and J lost 9 bases, with 9 bases between them. CDR3 sequence reads: CASRQTGEQFF. CDR3 coding DNA: TGTGCCAGCAGGCAGACGGGTGAGCAGTTCTTC.

V is TRBV7-6 and J is TRBJ2-7; TRBD1 aligns across 9 bases. This CDR3 is 15 amino acids long. Germline CDR1 reads SGHVS; CDR2 reads FNYEAQ. V was pared by 4 bases and J by 3 bases, with 7 bases of the junction left unmatched. Here the CDR3 reads CASSSPGTGLYEQYF. CDR3 coding DNA: TGTGCCAGCAGCTCGCCCGGGACAGGGCTCTACGAGCAGTACTTC.

The J gene is TRBJ2-4, the V gene TRBV29-1; TRBD1 agrees at 10 bases. V dropped 7 bases and J dropped 6; count of bases not matched to a gene: 9. Germline V gene sequence: CDR1 SQVTM, CDR2 ANQGSEA. The CDR3 runs 14 residues. The CDR3 sequence: CSANVRTGGNIQYF. DNA for the CDR3: TGCAGCGCTAACGTACGGACAGGGGGAAACATTCAGTACTTC.

This clonotype was seen ten or more times. The gene calls are TRBV5-1 and TRBJ1-1; a weak D match, TRBD1 (6 bases). The CDR3 totals 15 residues. Trimming shortened V by 4 bases and J by 1 base, and 14 bases separated the two germline ends. CDR1 is SGHRS, CDR2 YFSETQ, per germline. CDR3 protein: CASSQGFPGNTEAFF. In DNA form, the CDR3 reads TGCGCCAGCAGCCAGGGGTTCCCTGGGAACACTGAAGCTTTCTTT. Supplemented by reference TRBV5-1 and TRBJ1-1, the full variable domain reads KAGVTQTPRYLIKTRGQQVTLSCSPISGHRSVSWYQQTPGQGLQFLFEYFSETQRNKGNFPGRFSGRQFSNSRSEMNVSTLELGDSALYLCASSQGFPGNTEAFFGQGTRLTVV.

This clonotype turned up a few times. V usage is TRBV5-1 and J usage is TRBJ1-5, with no clear D. CDR3 size: 15 residues. V lost 5 bases to trimming and J lost 7 bases, with 19 bases between them. Per the germline V gene, CDR1 is SGHRS and CDR2 is YFSETQ. The CDR3 region has the DNA TGCGCCAGCAGGCAGGACGGCAGTAGTTGGCAGCCCCAGCATTTT. Its protein product is CASRQDGSSWQPQHF.